This TCR beta chain derives from a study of shared clonotypes between healthy human individuals. All donors were healthy HIV-negative adults lacking recent acute infections or vaccinations. Both subsets, CD45RA+ naive and CD45RA-negative memory, were split from the CD4+ cells. Trimming shortened V by 6 bases and J by 5 bases, and 10 bases separated the two germline ends. Germline CDR1 reads WNHNN; CDR2 reads SYGVQD (reference sequence). The CDR3 spans 13 residues. Ten or more counts support this clone. Genomic DNA (from each subset) was split evenly across several immunoSEQ plates. About 30,000 T cell genomes, or about 0.2 ug DNA, went into the sorted-subset replicate PCRs. Sequencing was performed with immunoSEQ multiplex PCR; in TCRdb, only in-frame clones are kept and a portion is missing. The data show about 190,000 clones, with 66% seen just once and around 9.3% held by the top ten.

Sequencing input: memory CD4+ T cells sorted from blood. The subset: CD45RA-negative fraction. J is TRBJ1-4 and V is TRBV10-1; a possible D gene is TRBD1 (6 bases). This receptor was obtained from a young man in good health. For the CDR3, the DNA is TGCGCCAGCAGCTTCGACAGGAATGAAAAACTGTTTTTT. This encodes CASSFDRNEKLFF.